The 23 T cell receptor beta chains listed next were all sequenced from one sample in a study of beta chain features in type 1 diabetes. Reverse transcribing all isolated RNA meant expressed TCRB transcripts were sequenced. The table came from immunoSEQ multiplex PCR; TCRdb's copy has only in-frame clones and leaves some out. The table records under 500,000 clones, 25% to 35% of them present only once. Specimen: naive CD4+ T cells from blood. These TCRs come from a man aged 18 to 30 in good health.

The chain recombines TRBV25-1 with TRBJ1-5; D is perhaps TRBD1 (5 bases). This CDR3 is 13 amino acids long. Trimming took off 4 bases at V and 9 bases at J, with 13 bases between the two ends. Per germline, CDR1 MGHDK and CDR2 SYGVNS. The CDR3, as DNA: TGTGCCAGCAGTGTTAGCAGTGGGGGGCCCCAGCATTTT. Translated: CASSVSSGGPQHF.

This clone was seen a handful of times. The chain combines TRBV9 with TRBJ2-7, with 12 bases aligning to TRBD2. The length of the CDR3 is 14 residues. Germline V gene lookup returns CDR1 SGDLS and CDR2 YYNGEE. Trimming cost V 4 bases and J 6 bases; bases outside gene matches: 5. This CDR3 reads CASSLAGGPGEQYF. The CDR3 coding sequence is TGTGCCAGCAGCCTAGCGGGAGGGCCGGGCGAGCAGTACTTC.

This clone was detected only a few times. This chain links TRBV7-8 with TRBJ1-5; D not resolved. CDR1 and CDR2 from the germline V gene are SGHVS and FQNEAQ. V was trimmed by 2 bases and J by 7 bases, leaving 9 bases between them. The CDR3 extends over 13 amino acids. Written as DNA, the CDR3 is TGTGCCAGCAGCTTACAGGCCCAACAGCCCCAGCATTTT. This encodes CASSLQAQQPQHF.

This chain links TRBV9 with TRBJ2-5; D is ambiguous. The CDR3 contains 13 residues. Looked up from germline, CDR1 is SGDLS and CDR2 is YYNGEE. With 4 bases removed from V and 4 bases from J, the gap between germline ends came to 11 bases. The CDR3 bases are TGTGCCAGCAGCTCCGGGCTAGGAGAGACCCAGTACTTC. It is translated as CASSSGLGETQYF.

The chain carries TRBV30 and TRBJ2-7; TRBD2 agrees at 11 bases. Losses at the gene ends were 6 bases for V and 3 bases for J; bases not matched to a gene: 7. CDR3 length: 14 residues. Germline V CDR1 and CDR2: GTSNPN, SVGIG (reference sequence). CDR3 bases: TGTGCCTGCCATAGCGGGAGGGCCGGCTACGAGCAGTACTTC. Encoded protein: CACHSGRAGYEQYF.

This clone was seen a few times. This chain joins TRBV7-3 and TRBJ2-5; 7 positions agree with TRBD1. V lost 6 bases and J lost 4; bases outside the gene matches: 5. This CDR3 has 13 residues. Germline lookup yields CDR1 SGHTA and CDR2 FQGTGA. DNA for the CDR3: TGTGCCAGCAGATCGACAGGGACAGAGACCCAGTACTTC. Encoded protein: CASRSTGTETQYF.

This clone was detected only a few times. The chain carries TRBV4-2 and TRBJ2-4; D gene uncertain. V was clipped by 0 bases and J by 0 bases, with 6 bases between them. The V gene's germline CDR1 is LGHNA and CDR2 YNFKEQ. The CDR3 covers 15 residues. CDR3 sequence: CASSQDVLAKNIQYF. The CDR3 bases are TGTGCCAGCAGCCAAGACGTCCTAGCCAAAAACATTCAGTACTTC.

This clone was picked up a small number of times. The sample carries other DNA sequences with the same CDR3. The J gene is TRBJ2-1, the V gene TRBV29-1, with D perhaps TRBD1 or TRBD2 (5 bases each). This CDR3 region has 12 residues. V lost 4 bases, J lost 3 bases, and 7 bases lay in between. Germline V gene data show CDR1 as SQVTM and CDR2 as ANQGSEA. As DNA, the CDR3 is TGCAGCGTTGCTGGGGGCTACAATGAGCAGTTCTTC. Residues: CSVAGGYNEQFF.

V is TRBV29-1 and J is TRBJ2-5, with D possibly TRBD2 on 6 matching bases. From germline, CDR1 is SQVTM and CDR2 ANQGSEA. The length of the CDR3 is 12 residues. V lost 3 bases and J 7 bases, leaving 12 bases between the germline ends. In nucleotides, the CDR3 is TGCAGCGTTGATCTCGGGCGGGGGACCCAGTACTTC. This codes for CSVDLGRGTQYF.

The chain uses TRBV5-4 and TRBJ2-1, with D possibly TRBD1 on 6 matching bases. The CDR3 consists of 12 residues. The V and J ends lost 4 bases and 8 bases respectively, with 10 bases between them. From germline, CDR1 is SGHNT and CDR2 YYREEE (reference sequence). The CDR3 spells CASSQQGYEQFF. In DNA, the CDR3 is TGTGCCAGCAGCCAACAGGGTTATGAGCAGTTCTTC.

The V call is TRBV5-6, the J call TRBJ2-3, with 8 bases identical to TRBD2. Trimming at V came to 3 bases and at J to 0 bases, leaving 0 bases not matched to a gene. The CDR3 spans 14 residues. CDR1 SGHDT and CDR2 YYEEEE come from the germline V gene. The CDR3 coding sequence is TGTGCCAGCAGCTGGACTAGCAGCACAGATACGCAGTATTTT. Translated, it gives CASSWTSSTDTQYF.

V usage is TRBV15 and J usage is TRBJ1-2; 7 bases match TRBD1. The CDR3 is 14 amino acids. V shed 5 bases, J shed 7 bases, and the junction held 10 bases outside the gene matches. From germline, CDR1 is LNHNV and CDR2 YYDKDF (reference sequence). CDR3 bases: TGTGCCACCAGCGAGTTAGACAGGGTTCGTGGCTACACCTTC. Its protein is CATSELDRVRGYTF.

This chain connects TRBV7-9 to TRBJ2-7; TRBD1 might be the D (5 bases). Germline CDR1 reads SEHNR; CDR2 reads FQNEAQ (reference sequence). The length of the CDR3 is 14 residues. Trimming removed 1 base at V and 0 bases at J, with 7 bases between. CDR3 sequence reads: CASSLVGHSYEQYF. DNA of the CDR3: TGTGCCAGCAGCTTAGTGGGGCACTCCTACGAGCAGTACTTC.

The chain links TRBV7-6 to TRBJ2-3; D ambiguous. Per the germline V gene, CDR1 is SGHVS and CDR2 is FNYEAQ. This CDR3 region has 13 residues. V was shortened by 2 bases and J by 5 bases, with 8 bases between the two germline ends. The CDR3 coding sequence is TGTGCCAGCAGCTTACAACTACTAGATACGCAGTATTTT. Amino acid sequence: CASSLQLLDTQYF.

The chain employs TRBV5-4 and TRBJ2-4, with unresolved D. Trimming stripped 3 bases from V and 0 bases from J, with 13 bases between. Germline V gene lookup returns CDR1 SGHNT and CDR2 YYREEE (reference sequence). This CDR3 comprises 16 residues. Here the CDR3 reads CASSSQANLAKNIQYF. CDR3 in DNA: TGTGCCAGCAGCTCCCAGGCGAACCTAGCCAAAAACATTCAGTACTTC.

CDR3 region: CASSSLAGTYNEQFF. In DNA, the CDR3 is TGTGCCAGCAGCTCCCTCGCGGGAACCTACAATGAGCAGTTCTTC. V and J are TRBV5-4 and TRBJ2-1; perhaps TRBD2 as D (6 bases). Trimming took 3 bases from V and 2 from J, leaving 12 bases between them. The CDR3 runs 15 residues. Germline CDR1 is SGHNT and CDR2 is YYREEE (reference sequence).

This clone was recorded a few times. This chain connects TRBV10-3 to TRBJ2-4, with D uncertain. Germline CDR1 ENHRY, CDR2 SYGVKD. The CDR3 loop spans 14 amino acids. Trimming removed 3 bases at V and 0 bases at J, with 6 bases between. The CDR3 is CAISEALAKNIQYF. The CDR3, as DNA: TGTGCCATCAGTGAAGCGCTAGCCAAAAACATTCAGTACTTC.

This clone occurred a few times. Other DNA sequences in the same sample also yield this CDR3. This chain links TRBV5-1 with TRBJ2-3; 9 bases match TRBD2. The CDR3 consists of 14 residues. V trimming: 7 bases; J trimming: 1 base; junction bases outside the gene matches: 4. Germline V gene lookup returns CDR1 SGHRS and CDR2 YFSETQ. CDR3 DNA: TGCGCCAGCTCGCGGACTAGCGGCACAGATACGCAGTATTTT. As protein: CASSRTSGTDTQYF.

The genes are TRBV29-1 and TRBJ1-3, with D hard to call. Trimming removed 4 bases at V and 0 bases at J, with 7 bases between. The germline gives CDR1 SQVTM, CDR2 ANQGSEA. The CDR3 runs 13 residues. CDR3 coding DNA: TGCAGCGTTGGCCAGAACTCTGGAAACACCATATATTTT. Translated, it gives CSVGQNSGNTIYF.

This clone occurred a few times. This chain connects TRBV5-1 to TRBJ2-5; a possible D gene is TRBD2 (5 bases). The germline gives CDR1 SGHRS, CDR2 YFSETQ. The CDR3 has 15 amino acids. V gave up 1 base and J gave up 2 bases, with 12 bases separating them. The CDR3 region is CASSLREVGQETQYF. DNA of the CDR3: TGCGCCAGCAGCTTGCGGGAAGTGGGACAAGAGACCCAGTACTTC.

In the case of this clone: Other DNA sequences in the same sample also yield this CDR3. This chain uses TRBV14 with TRBJ2-7; D possibly corresponds to TRBD1 (6 bases). V lost 0 bases and J lost 7, with 10 bases in between. The CDR3 loop spans 13 amino acids. Looked up from germline, CDR1 is SGHDN and CDR2 is FVKESK. The chain's CDR3 is CASSQDWGREQYF. For the CDR3, the DNA is TGTGCCAGCAGCCAAGATTGGGGGCGTGAGCAGTACTTC.

V is TRBV29-1 and J is TRBJ2-3; no clear D gene. The CDR3 totals 12 residues. Germline CDR1 is SQVTM and CDR2 is ANQGSEA. The V end lost 5 bases, the J end lost 4 bases, and 10 bases lay between the germline ends. For the CDR3, the DNA is TGCAGCGTTCAATCTCAGGCAGATACGCAGTATTTT. This codes for CSVQSQADTQYF.

V gene TRBV7-2 combines with J gene TRBJ2-5; D unresolved. In germline, CDR1 is SGHTA, CDR2 FQGNSA. V lost 6 bases and J 5 bases, leaving 13 bases between the germline ends. The CDR3 covers 13 residues. CDR3 region: CASSISPRETQYF. CDR3 DNA sequence: TGTGCCAGCAGTATTAGCCCCCGGGAGACCCAGTACTTC. The complete variable domain, with remaining parts taken from reference TRBV7-2 and TRBJ2-5, reads GAGVSQSPSNKVTEKGKDVELRCDPISGHTALYWYRQSLGQGLEFLIYFQGNSAPDKSGLPSDRFSAERTGGSVSTLTIQRTQQEDSAVYLCASSISPRETQYFGPGTRLLVL.